The rows below give T cell receptor beta chains drawn from one sample of a study of cytomegalovirus exposure and HLA in healthy donors. The data were produced by immunoSEQ multiplex PCR, yet TCRdb's version contains in-frame clones alone and is incomplete. The sample consists of about 120,000 clones, approximately 80% of them appearing once. Sequencing input: PBMCs. Receptors originate from a female donor in good health and CMV-seronegative. Both conserved end residues are trimmed from each CDR3. Fields, in order: J gene, V gene, D gene, CDR3 protein. A D gene is named only where the DNA matches it firmly.

J gene: TRBJ2-2
V gene: TRBV18
D gene: NA
CDR3 protein: ASSPAADRELF

J gene: TRBJ2-3
V gene: TRBV6-6
D gene: TRBD2
CDR3 protein: ASSRGLAGADTQY

J gene: TRBJ1-5
V gene: TRBV7-2
D gene: NA
CDR3 protein: ASSLDIQPQH

J gene: TRBJ1-3
V gene: TRBV19
D gene: NA
CDR3 protein: ASSTGAGNTIY

J gene: TRBJ2-7
V gene: TRBV4-3
D gene: TRBD1
CDR3 protein: ASSYGQGSSYEQY

J gene: TRBJ2-7
V gene: TRBV28
D gene: NA
CDR3 protein: ASRPRGGSSYEQY

J gene: TRBJ1-5
V gene: TRBV10-3
D gene: NA
CDR3 protein: AISGHLNQPQH

J gene: TRBJ1-1
V gene: TRBV28
D gene: NA
CDR3 protein: ASSLRTFEAF

J gene: TRBJ1-5
V gene: TRBV28
D gene: NA
CDR3 protein: ASSTAGASNQPQH

J gene: TRBJ1-2
V gene: TRBV9
D gene: NA
CDR3 protein: ASSLGGGLNYGYT

J gene: TRBJ1-1
V gene: TRBV20-1
D gene: NA
CDR3 protein: SAREAGTAF